This TCR beta chain was sequenced for a study of shared clonotypes between healthy human individuals (TCRdb year 2020). In the study overall: Three men and a couple of women, aged 18 to 49 years, made up the cohort. For each donor, CD4 naive and CD4 memory were each given three plates, CD8 naive was given two plates, and CD8 memory was given one plate. The study deeply sequenced blood TCR repertoires of five healthy adults to estimate repertoire size and the extent of clonotype sharing between individuals. Libraries were prepared and TCR repertoires were sequenced by different laboratories using diverse techniques, in order to increase sequencing depth and limit assay-specific biases. Each donor's leukapheresis produced roughly between about 0.8 and 10 billion PBMCs.

The paper as a whole reports these results and caveats: Rarefaction of sorted-subset datasets indicated incomplete sequencing despite the large sequencing depth. Compared with non-shared clonotypes, clonotypes shared by all four sorted-subset donors had higher generation probabilities. Pairwise subsampling indicated that sequencing depth was expected to affect the degree of clonotype sharing among donors. Because the study included only a small number of donors, the genetic and exposure-history diversity represented was limited. Sampling was restricted to blood, and TCR repertoires in tissues likely differ from the TCR repertoires found in blood. About 5% of naive CD4, around 3.6% of naive CD8, around 2.3% of memory CD4, and around 0.42% of memory CD8 clonotypes were shared across a few donors. Naive subsets generally had larger estimated clonotype richness than memory subsets.

Using the deep immunoSEQ assay, multiplex PCR amplified TCR CDR3 regions from genomic DNA. For each cell subset, the extracted genomic DNA was distributed evenly across all wells of several immunoSEQ 96-well plates, and each plate served as one replicate. For sorted subsets, each replicate PCR was loaded with about 200 ng genomic DNA, equivalent to approximately 27,000 T cell genomes. Purified libraries were measured with a Qubit 3.0 fluorometer, size-checked on a Bioanalyzer 2100, and measured again with the KAPA Library Quantification kit. Every immunoSEQ 96-well plate was sequenced on a separate single-read 150-cycle Illumina NextSeq 550 flow cell. In the authors' own workflow: Because only junctional sequences without quality scores were contained in the immunoSEQ output, filtering matching that applied to full-length reads could not be performed. To assign V/J genes and CDR3, sequences were annotated using PyIR, a Python wrapper for IgBLAST v1.9, with IMGT germline references. Reads were filtered out if the reads had weak V/J assignments (E-value above 1e-6), no CDR3, stop codons, out-of-frame junctions, or ambiguous translated residues. A V3J clonotype was defined by an identical inferred V gene, J gene, and CDR3 amino acid sequence. To compute the percentage overlap between repertoires, the number of shared unique clonotypes was divided by the size of the smaller repertoire. Three approaches were used to assess repertoire richness: RTK rarefaction, the Chao1 estimator, and Recon v2.1 estimates of unobserved clonotypes. OLGA was used to compute generation probabilities for all TCRbeta clonotypes that the gDNA method yielded from several donors. The clones in this table, taken by TCRdb from immuneACCESS, are in-frame only. Not every clone is retained; where verified, under half of the shortfall comes from an unresolved V gene, and the cause of the rest is unknown. V, J and clone size reflect that table, while D and trimming were determined from the DNA. The sample table contains about 2.4 million clones; only one count was recorded for more than 85% of them. About 0.38% of the sample is held by the ten biggest clonotypes.

The donors were healthy, HIV-negative adults with no recently reported acute infections or vaccinations. Only Caucasian adults living in Nashville, Tennessee, USA were represented among the donors. Magnetic negative selection was used to enrich CD4+ T cells, after which naive cells were positively selected on CD45RA and the negative fraction became the memory subset. Blood was collected by leukapheresis, and PBMCs were isolated by Ficoll-Histopaque density gradient centrifugation and then cryopreserved in liquid nitrogen vapor phase. Analytical flow cytometry was used to check the purity and quantity of each magnetically sorted T cell population. Each sorted fraction had its genomic DNA isolated and then quantified by UV absorbance on a Nanodrop 2000c. Trimmed from V: 4 bases; trimmed from J: 4 bases; junction bases lacking a gene match: 12. Sequences SGHKS (CDR1) and YYEKEE (CDR2) are obtained from the germline V gene (reference sequence). Including the terminal cysteine and phenylalanine, the CDR3 comprises 16 residues. Of the read, only the CDR3 DNA is kept; its 48 bases are in frame from base 1.

Concerning this clone itself: What this receptor recognizes is not known. No qualities accompany the bases; no much larger clone lies one base away.

Sequencing was done on a sample of naive CD4+ T cells from PBMCs. The cell subset or site label, read with the paper, signifies: CD45RA+ positively selected. The chain is encoded by TRBV5-5 joined to TRBJ1-2, with TRBD1 identical over 8 junction bases. The TCR comes from a man younger than 35 in good health. Some clones in this sample may be carry-over from other donors' samples. CDR3 region: CASSPLAGQEFYGYTF. Read as DNA, the sequence is TGTGCCAGCAGCCCGCTGGCGGGACAGGAGTTCTATGGCTACACCTTC.